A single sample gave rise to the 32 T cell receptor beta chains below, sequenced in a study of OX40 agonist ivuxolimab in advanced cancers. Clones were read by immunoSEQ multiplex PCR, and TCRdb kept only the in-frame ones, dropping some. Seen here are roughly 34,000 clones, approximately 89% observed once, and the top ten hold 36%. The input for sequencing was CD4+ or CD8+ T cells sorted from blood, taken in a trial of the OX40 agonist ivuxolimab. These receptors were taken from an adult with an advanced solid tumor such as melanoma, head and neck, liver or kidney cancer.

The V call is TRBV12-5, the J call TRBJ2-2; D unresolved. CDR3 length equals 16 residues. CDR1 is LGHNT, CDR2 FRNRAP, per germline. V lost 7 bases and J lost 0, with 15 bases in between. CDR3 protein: CASALGGRTNTGELFF. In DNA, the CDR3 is TGTGCTAGTGCCCTAGGTGGACGAACGAACACCGGGGAGCTGTTTTTT.

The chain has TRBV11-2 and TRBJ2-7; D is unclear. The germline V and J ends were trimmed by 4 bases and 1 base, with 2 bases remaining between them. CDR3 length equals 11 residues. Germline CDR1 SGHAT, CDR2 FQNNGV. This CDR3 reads CASSSSYEQYF. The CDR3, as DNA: TGTGCCAGCAGCTCGTCCTACGAGCAGTACTTC.

The CDR3 sequence: CASSLVRTANTEAFF. The CDR3 bases are TGTGCCAGCAGCTTAGTAAGGACAGCGAACACTGAAGCTTTCTTT. The chain recombines TRBV7-8 with TRBJ1-1; TRBD1 might be the D (6 bases). V dropped 1 base and J dropped 1 base, with 10 bases sitting between them. This CDR3 has 15 residues. Germline CDR1 is SGHVS and CDR2 is FQNEAQ.

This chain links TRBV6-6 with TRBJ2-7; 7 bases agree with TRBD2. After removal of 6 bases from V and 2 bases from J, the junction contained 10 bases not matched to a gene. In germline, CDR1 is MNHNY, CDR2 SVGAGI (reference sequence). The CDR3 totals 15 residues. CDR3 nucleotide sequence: TGTGCCAGCAGCCCCCTGAGCGGGACTACCTACGAGCAGTACTTC. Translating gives CASSPLSGTTYEQYF.

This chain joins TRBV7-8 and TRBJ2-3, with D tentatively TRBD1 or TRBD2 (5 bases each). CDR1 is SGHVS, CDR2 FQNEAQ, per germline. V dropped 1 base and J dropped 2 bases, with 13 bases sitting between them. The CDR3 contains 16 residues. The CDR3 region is CASSLGAGTHTDTQYF. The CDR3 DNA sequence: TGTGCCAGCAGCTTAGGAGCCGGGACGCACACAGATACGCAGTATTTT.

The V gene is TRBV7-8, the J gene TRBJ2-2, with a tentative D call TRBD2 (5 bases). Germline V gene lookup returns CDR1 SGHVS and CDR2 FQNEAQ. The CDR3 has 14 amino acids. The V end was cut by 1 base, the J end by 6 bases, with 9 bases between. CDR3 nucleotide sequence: TGTGCCAGCAGCTTAGAGGCCGGGGCCGGGGAGCTGTTTTTT. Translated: CASSLEAGAGELFF.

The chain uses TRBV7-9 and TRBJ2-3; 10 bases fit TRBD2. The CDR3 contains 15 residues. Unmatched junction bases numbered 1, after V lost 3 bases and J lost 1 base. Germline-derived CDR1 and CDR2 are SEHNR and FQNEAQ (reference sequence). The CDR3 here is CASSFLAGGTDTQYF. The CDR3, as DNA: TGTGCCAGCAGCTTCCTAGCGGGGGGCACAGATACGCAGTATTTT.

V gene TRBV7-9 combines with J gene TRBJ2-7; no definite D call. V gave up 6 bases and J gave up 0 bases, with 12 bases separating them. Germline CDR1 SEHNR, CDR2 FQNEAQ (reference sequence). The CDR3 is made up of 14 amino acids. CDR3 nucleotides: TGTGCCAGCAGTTCGGATCTCAGCTCCTACGAGCAGTACTTC. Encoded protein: CASSSDLSSYEQYF.

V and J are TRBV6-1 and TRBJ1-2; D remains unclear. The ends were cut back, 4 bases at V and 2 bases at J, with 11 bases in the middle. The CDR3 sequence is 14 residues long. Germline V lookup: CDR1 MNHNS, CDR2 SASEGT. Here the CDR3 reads CASSGTASNYGYTF. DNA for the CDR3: TGTGCCAGCAGTGGAACAGCTTCAAACTATGGCTACACCTTC.

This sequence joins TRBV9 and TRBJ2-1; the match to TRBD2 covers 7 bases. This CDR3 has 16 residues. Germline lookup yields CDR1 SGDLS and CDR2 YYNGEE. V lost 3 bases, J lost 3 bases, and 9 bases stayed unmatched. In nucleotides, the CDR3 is TGTGCCAGCAGCGAGGGCGGGAGCTCCGTCTACAATGAGCAGTTCTTC. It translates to CASSEGGSSVYNEQFF.

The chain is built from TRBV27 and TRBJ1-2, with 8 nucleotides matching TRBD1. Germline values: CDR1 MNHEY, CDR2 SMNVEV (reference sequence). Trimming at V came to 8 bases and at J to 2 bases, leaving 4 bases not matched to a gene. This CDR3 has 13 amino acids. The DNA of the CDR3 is TGTGCCAGCTCCCAGGGGGCGAACTATGGCTACACCTTC. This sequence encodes CASSQGANYGYTF.

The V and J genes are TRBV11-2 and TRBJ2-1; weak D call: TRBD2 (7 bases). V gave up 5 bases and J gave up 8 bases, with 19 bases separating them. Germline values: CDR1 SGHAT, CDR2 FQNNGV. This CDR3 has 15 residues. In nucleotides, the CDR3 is TGTGCCAGCAGCCCGCTGGAGGGGGGGCAGGATGAGCAGTTCTTC. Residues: CASSPLEGGQDEQFF.

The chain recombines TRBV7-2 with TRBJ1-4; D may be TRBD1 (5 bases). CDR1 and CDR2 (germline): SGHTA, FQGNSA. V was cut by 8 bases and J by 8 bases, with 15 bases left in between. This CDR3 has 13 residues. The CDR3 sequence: CASGKGPGEKLFF. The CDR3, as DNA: TGTGCCAGCGGAAAGGGACCTGGGGAAAAACTGTTTTTT.

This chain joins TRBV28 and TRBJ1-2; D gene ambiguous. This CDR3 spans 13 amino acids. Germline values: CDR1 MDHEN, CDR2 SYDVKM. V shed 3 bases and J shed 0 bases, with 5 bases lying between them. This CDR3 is CASSLGTNYGYTF. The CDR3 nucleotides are TGTGCCAGCAGTTTGGGAACTAACTATGGCTACACCTTC.

The CDR3 here is CASSGVGGAETQYF. The CDR3 nucleotides read TGTGCCAGCAGTGGCGTAGGGGGTGCAGAGACCCAGTACTTC. The V gene is TRBV6-4, the J gene TRBJ2-5, with TRBD1 as a possible D gene (6 bases). V was pared by 4 bases and J by 4 bases, with 13 bases between. Germline V gives CDR1 MRHNA, CDR2 SNTAGT. This CDR3 is 14 amino acids long.

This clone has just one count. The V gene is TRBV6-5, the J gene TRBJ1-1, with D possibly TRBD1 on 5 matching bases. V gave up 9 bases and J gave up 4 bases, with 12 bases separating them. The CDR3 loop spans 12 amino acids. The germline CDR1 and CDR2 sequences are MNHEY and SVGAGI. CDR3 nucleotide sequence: TGTGCCAGTCGTCAAAGGGGCACTGAAGCTTTCTTT. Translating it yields CASRQRGTEAFF.

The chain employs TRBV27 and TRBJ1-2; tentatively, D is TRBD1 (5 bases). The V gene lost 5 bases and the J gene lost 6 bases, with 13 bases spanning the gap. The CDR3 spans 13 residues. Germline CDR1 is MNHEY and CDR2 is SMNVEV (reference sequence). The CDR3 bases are TGTGCCAGCAGTGGGATGGGGGGGGATGGCTACACCTTC. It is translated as CASSGMGGDGYTF.

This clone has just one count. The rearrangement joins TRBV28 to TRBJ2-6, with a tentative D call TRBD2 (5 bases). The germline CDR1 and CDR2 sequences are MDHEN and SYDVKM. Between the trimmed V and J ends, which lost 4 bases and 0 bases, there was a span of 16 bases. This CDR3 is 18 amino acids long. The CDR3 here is CASSYRWLTSSGANVLTF. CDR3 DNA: TGTGCCAGCAGTTACCGTTGGCTTACTAGCTCTGGGGCCAACGTCCTGACTTTC.

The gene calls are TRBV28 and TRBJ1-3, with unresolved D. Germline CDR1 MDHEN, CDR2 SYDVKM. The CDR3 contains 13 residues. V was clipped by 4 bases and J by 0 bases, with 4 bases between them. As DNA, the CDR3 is TGTGCCAGCAGTTGGGGCTCTGGAAACACCATATATTTT. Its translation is CASSWGSGNTIYF.

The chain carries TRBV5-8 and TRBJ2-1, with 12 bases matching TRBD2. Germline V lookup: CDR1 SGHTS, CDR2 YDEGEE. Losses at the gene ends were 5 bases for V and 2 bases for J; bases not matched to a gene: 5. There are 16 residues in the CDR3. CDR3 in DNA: TGTGCCAGCAGGGTAGGACTAGCGGGAACCTACAATGAGCAGTTCTTC. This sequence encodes CASRVGLAGTYNEQFF.

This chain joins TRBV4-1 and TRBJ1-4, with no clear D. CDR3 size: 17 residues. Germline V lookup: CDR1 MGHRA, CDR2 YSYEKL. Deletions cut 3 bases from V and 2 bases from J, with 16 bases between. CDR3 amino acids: CASSHGGSKETNEKLFF. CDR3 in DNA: TGCGCCAGCAGCCATGGAGGGTCTAAAGAGACTAATGAAAAACTGTTTTTT.

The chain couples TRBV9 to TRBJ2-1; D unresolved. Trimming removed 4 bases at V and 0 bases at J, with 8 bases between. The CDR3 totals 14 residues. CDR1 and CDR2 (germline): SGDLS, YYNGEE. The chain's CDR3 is CASSLPSSYNEQFF. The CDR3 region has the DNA TGTGCCAGCAGCTTACCCAGCTCCTACAATGAGCAGTTCTTC.

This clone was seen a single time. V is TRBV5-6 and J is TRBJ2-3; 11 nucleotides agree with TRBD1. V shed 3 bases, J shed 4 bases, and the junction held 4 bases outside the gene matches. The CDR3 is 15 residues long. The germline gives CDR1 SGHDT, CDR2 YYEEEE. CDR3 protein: CASSYGQGAADTQYF. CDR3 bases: TGTGCCAGCAGCTACGGACAGGGGGCCGCAGATACGCAGTATTTT.

The CDR3 loop reads CASSLGLAFREQYF. Here the CDR3 DNA reads TGTGCCAGCAGTTTGGGACTAGCCTTCCGCGAGCAGTACTTC. This chain joins TRBV27 and TRBJ2-7; 9 nucleotides agree with TRBD2. The V and J ends lost 3 bases and 6 bases, in that order; junction bases with no gene match: 6. CDR1 is MNHEY and CDR2 is SMNVEV in the germline V gene (reference sequence). The CDR3 sequence is 14 residues long.

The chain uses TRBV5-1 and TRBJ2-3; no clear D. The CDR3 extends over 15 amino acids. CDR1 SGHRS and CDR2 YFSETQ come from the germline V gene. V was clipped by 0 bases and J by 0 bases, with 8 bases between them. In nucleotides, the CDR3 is TGCGCCAGCAGCTTGGAACATAGTAGCACAGATACGCAGTATTTT. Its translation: CASSLEHSSTDTQYF.

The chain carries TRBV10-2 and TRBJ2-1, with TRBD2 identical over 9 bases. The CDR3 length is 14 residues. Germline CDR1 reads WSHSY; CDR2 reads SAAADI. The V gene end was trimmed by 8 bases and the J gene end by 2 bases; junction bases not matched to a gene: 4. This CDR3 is CASAGGPPYNEQFF. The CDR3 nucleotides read TGCGCCAGCGCGGGGGGGCCGCCCTACAATGAGCAGTTCTTC.

CDR3 DNA: TGTGCCAGCGGCCCAGGGGCCTACGAGCAGTACTTC. Translation gives CASGPGAYEQYF. The chain has TRBV27 and TRBJ2-7; D perhaps matches TRBD1 (6 bases). The CDR3 totals 12 residues. The germline V gene encodes CDR1 MNHEY and CDR2 SMNVEV (reference sequence). The ends were cut back, 8 bases at V and 2 bases at J, with 10 bases in the middle.

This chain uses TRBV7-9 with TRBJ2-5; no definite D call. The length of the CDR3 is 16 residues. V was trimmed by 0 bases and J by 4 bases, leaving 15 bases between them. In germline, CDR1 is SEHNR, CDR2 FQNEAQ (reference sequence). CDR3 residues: CASSLAAGAKGETQYF. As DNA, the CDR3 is TGTGCCAGCAGCTTAGCGGCAGGTGCCAAGGGAGAGACCCAGTACTTC.

The CDR3 protein is CASKPGTSNSPLHF. Written as DNA, the CDR3 is TGTGCCAGCAAGCCCGGAACCAGCAATTCACCCCTCCACTTT. J is TRBJ1-6 and V is TRBV27; D is uncertain. The CDR3 loop spans 14 amino acids. Trimming cost V 7 bases and J 7 bases, with 14 bases left between them. From germline, CDR1 is MNHEY and CDR2 SMNVEV (reference sequence).

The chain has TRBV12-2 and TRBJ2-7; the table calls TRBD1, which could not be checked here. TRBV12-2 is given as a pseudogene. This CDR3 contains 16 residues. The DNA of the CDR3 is TGTGCAAGTCGCCTATCACCTCCGGGACAGGGGTACGAGCAGTACTTC. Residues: CASRLSPPGQGYEQYF.

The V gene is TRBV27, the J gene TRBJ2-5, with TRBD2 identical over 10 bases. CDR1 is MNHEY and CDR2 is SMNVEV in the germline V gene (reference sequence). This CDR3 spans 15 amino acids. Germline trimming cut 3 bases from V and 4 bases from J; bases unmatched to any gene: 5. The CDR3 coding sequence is TGTGCCAGCAGTTTCGGGCTAGCGGGAGCAGAGACCCAGTACTTC. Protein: CASSFGLAGAETQYF.

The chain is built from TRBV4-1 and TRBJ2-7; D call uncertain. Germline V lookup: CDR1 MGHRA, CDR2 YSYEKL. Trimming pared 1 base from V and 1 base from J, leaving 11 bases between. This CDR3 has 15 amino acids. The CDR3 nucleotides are TGCGCCAGCAGCCAAGTACGCGGTGGGTCCTACGAGCAGTACTTC. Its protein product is CASSQVRGGSYEQYF.